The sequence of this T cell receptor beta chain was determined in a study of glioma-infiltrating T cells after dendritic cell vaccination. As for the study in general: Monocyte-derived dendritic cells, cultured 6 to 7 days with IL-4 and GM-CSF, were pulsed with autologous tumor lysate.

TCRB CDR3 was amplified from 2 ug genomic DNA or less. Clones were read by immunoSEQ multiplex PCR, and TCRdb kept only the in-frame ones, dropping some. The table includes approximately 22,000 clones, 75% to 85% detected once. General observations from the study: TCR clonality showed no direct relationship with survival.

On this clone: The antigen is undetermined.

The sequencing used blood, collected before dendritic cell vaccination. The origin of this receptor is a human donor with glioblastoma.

CDR3 sequence (DNA): TGTGCCAGCAGAGGACCACAGGGGAACTATGGCTACACCTTC. This translates into CASRGPQGNYGYTF. The V call is TRBV2, the J call TRBJ1-2; TRBD1 matches 7 bases. Looked up from germline, CDR1 is SNHLY and CDR2 is FYNNEI. V lost 6 bases, J lost 2 bases, and 6 bases stayed unmatched. The CDR3 spans 14 residues. The entire variable domain, with the rest obtained from reference TRBV2 and TRBJ1-2, is as follows: EPEVTQTPSHQVTQMGQEVILRCVPISNHLYFYWYRQILGQKVEFLVSFYNNEISEKSEIFDDQFSVERPDGSNFTLKIRSTKLEDSAMYFCASRGPQGNYGYTFGSGTRLTVV.